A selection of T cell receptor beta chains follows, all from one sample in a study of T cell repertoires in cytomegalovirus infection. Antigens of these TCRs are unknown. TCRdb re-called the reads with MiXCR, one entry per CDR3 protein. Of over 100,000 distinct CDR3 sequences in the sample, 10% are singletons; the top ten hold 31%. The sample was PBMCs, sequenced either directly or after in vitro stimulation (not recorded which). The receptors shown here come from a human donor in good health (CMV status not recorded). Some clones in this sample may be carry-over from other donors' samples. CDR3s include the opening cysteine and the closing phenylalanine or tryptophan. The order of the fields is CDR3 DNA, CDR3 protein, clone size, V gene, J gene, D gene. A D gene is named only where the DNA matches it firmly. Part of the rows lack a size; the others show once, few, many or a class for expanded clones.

CDR3nt: TGTGCCAGCAGCGGGACAGGGAGTAATGAAAAACTGTTTTTT
CDR3aa: CASSGTGSNEKLFF
abundance: many
v_gene: TRBV5-4
j_gene: TRBJ1-4
d_gene: TRBD1

CDR3nt: TGCAGCGTAGACAGGGATGGAATGAACACTGAAGCTTTCTTT
CDR3aa: CSVDRDGMNTEAFF
abundance: few
v_gene: TRBV29-1
j_gene: TRBJ1-1
d_gene: TRBD1

CDR3nt: TGTGCCAGCAGTTCTACCGGGACTAGCGGGAGTAATGAGCAGTTCTTC
CDR3aa: CASSSTGTSGSNEQFF
abundance: few
v_gene: TRBV6-2/TRBV6-3
j_gene: TRBJ2-1
d_gene: TRBD2

CDR3nt: TGTGCCAGCAGTTTAAGGGAATCGAACACTGAAGCTTTCTTT
CDR3aa: CASSLRESNTEAFF
abundance: many
v_gene: TRBV12-3/TRBV12-4
j_gene: TRBJ1-1
d_gene: NA

CDR3nt: TGTGCCAGCAGCTTCCTAGCGGAGAACAATGAGCAGTTCTTC
CDR3aa: CASSFLAENNEQFF
abundance: few
v_gene: TRBV11-2
j_gene: TRBJ2-1
d_gene: TRBD2

CDR3nt: TGTGCCAGCAGCTTAAACCTAGCGTATGGGAACTCCTACAATGAGCAGTTCTTC
CDR3aa: CASSLNLAYGNSYNEQFF
abundance: many
v_gene: TRBV7-6
j_gene: TRBJ2-1
d_gene: NA

CDR3nt: TGTGCCAGCAGCTGGGACGGTAATCAGCCCCAGCATTTT
CDR3aa: CASSWDGNQPQHF
abundance: many
v_gene: TRBV7-3
j_gene: TRBJ1-5
d_gene: NA

CDR3nt: TGTGCCAGCAGCCCGATCTATGGCTACACCTTC
CDR3aa: CASSPIYGYTF
abundance: many
v_gene: TRBV28
j_gene: TRBJ1-2
d_gene: NA

CDR3nt: TGTGCCAGCAGCCTTGGGCCCAATCAGCCCCAGCATTTT
CDR3aa: CASSLGPNQPQHF
abundance: NA
v_gene: TRBV9
j_gene: TRBJ1-5
d_gene: NA

CDR3nt: TGCAGCGTTGTCCCCTGGGGGGGGGCCTACAATGAGCAGTTCTTC
CDR3aa: CSVVPWGGAYNEQFF
abundance: NA
v_gene: TRBV29-1
j_gene: TRBJ2-1
d_gene: TRBD2

CDR3nt: TGTGCCAGCAGCCCACGGGGACTAGCCTCTCATGGGCAGTTCTTC
CDR3aa: CASSPRGLASHGQFF
abundance: NA
v_gene: TRBV7-3
j_gene: TRBJ2-1
d_gene: TRBD2

CDR3nt: TGTGCCAGTAACACAGACAGGTATCAGCCCCAGCATTTT
CDR3aa: CASNTDRYQPQHF
abundance: few
v_gene: TRBV19
j_gene: TRBJ1-5
d_gene: NA

CDR3nt: TGTGCCAGCAGATCGATTAGGGGTAAACGTGGAAACACCATATATTTT
CDR3aa: CASRSIRGKRGNTIYF
abundance: NA
v_gene: TRBV7-2
j_gene: TRBJ1-3
d_gene: NA

CDR3nt: TGCGCCAGCAGCCAAGGGACTGAAGCTTTCTTT
CDR3aa: CASSQGTEAFF
abundance: many
v_gene: TRBV4-3
j_gene: TRBJ1-1
d_gene: NA

CDR3nt: TGCGCCAGCAGCCCGGGTGGCGGCACAGATACGCAGTATTTT
CDR3aa: CASSPGGGTDTQYF
abundance: many
v_gene: TRBV5-1
j_gene: TRBJ2-3
d_gene: NA

CDR3nt: TGTGCCAGCAGCTTAACCGACAGGGTATCCCACAATGAGCAGTTCTTC
CDR3aa: CASSLTDRVSHNEQFF
abundance: many
v_gene: TRBV7-6
j_gene: TRBJ2-1
d_gene: TRBD1

CDR3nt: TGTGCCAGCAGCTCGGACAGGAAGAATTCACCCCTCCACTTT
CDR3aa: CASSSDRKNSPLHF
abundance: NA
v_gene: TRBV7-9
j_gene: TRBJ1-6
d_gene: TRBD1

CDR3nt: TGTGCCAGCAGCTTAACGGAAACCGGGGAGCTGTTTTTT
CDR3aa: CASSLTETGELFF
abundance: NA
v_gene: TRBV7-3
j_gene: TRBJ2-2
d_gene: NA

CDR3nt: TGTGCCAGCAGTCCCTTGGTAGCGGGAGACGAGACCCAGTACTTC
CDR3aa: CASSPLVAGDETQYF
abundance: NA
v_gene: TRBV6-2/TRBV6-3
j_gene: TRBJ2-5
d_gene: TRBD2

CDR3nt: TGTGCCAGCAGCCAACTCGGACAGAGTAGGATCACCGGGGAGCTGTTTTTT
CDR3aa: CASSQLGQSRITGELFF
abundance: many
v_gene: TRBV4-2
j_gene: TRBJ2-2
d_gene: NA

CDR3nt: TGTGCCAGCAGCTTAGCCCGGGACAGGGGTTGGTTTGAGCAGTTCTTC
CDR3aa: CASSLARDRGWFEQFF
abundance: NA
v_gene: TRBV7-8
j_gene: TRBJ2-1
d_gene: TRBD1

CDR3nt: TGCGCCAGCAGCTTTTGGGGGAGCGATACCTACGAGCAGTACTTC
CDR3aa: CASSFWGSDTYEQYF
abundance: few
v_gene: TRBV5-1
j_gene: TRBJ2-7
d_gene: NA

CDR3nt: TGTGCCAGCAGTTTGGGCAGGTGGGACATTCAGTACTTC
CDR3aa: CASSLGRWDIQYF
abundance: many
v_gene: TRBV12-3/TRBV12-4
j_gene: TRBJ2-4
d_gene: NA

CDR3nt: TGTGCCAGCAGCCCCTACGGACAGGGAACGGGGACCCAGTACTTC
CDR3aa: CASSPYGQGTGTQYF
abundance: NA
v_gene: TRBV3-1
j_gene: TRBJ2-5
d_gene: TRBD1

CDR3nt: TGCAGTGCTAGTCTGGTGACTCAAGAGACCCAGTACTTC
CDR3aa: CSASLVTQETQYF
abundance: NA
v_gene: TRBV20-1
j_gene: TRBJ2-5
d_gene: NA

CDR3nt: TGTGCCAGCAGCTTAGAGGGGGGGCGTGCGGGGACCCAGTACTTC
CDR3aa: CASSLEGGRAGTQYF
abundance: many
v_gene: TRBV7-9
j_gene: TRBJ2-5
d_gene: NA

CDR3nt: TGTGCCAGCAGTTTACTAGGAGACACCCCGAACACCGGGGAGCTGTTTTTT
CDR3aa: CASSLLGDTPNTGELFF
abundance: many
v_gene: TRBV28
j_gene: TRBJ2-2
d_gene: NA